This is a list of T cell receptor beta chains from one sample in a study of blood T cell repertoires in COVID-19. Sequencing was performed with immunoSEQ multiplex PCR; in TCRdb, only in-frame clones are kept and a portion is missing. The top ten hold 2.3% of the sample, which has approximately 130,000 clones, 86% seen once. Material: PBMCs or T cells enriched from blood (not recorded which). The receptor source for this set is a woman between 45 and 65 years old who had recovered from COVID-19. Both conserved end residues are part of each CDR3.

CDR3aa,v_gene
CASSLAGQIPYEQYF,TRBV5-4
CASSYHRTGGIYGYTF,TRBV6-5
CASSTGLAGEGFF,TRBV7-2
CASSFDSPIHGGKLFF,TRBV6-5
CASRPGSLYGYTF,TRBV6-5
CASSTGGNGYTF,TRBV19
CASSTRGTATNEKLFF,TRBV27
CASSLVGLGTGGYEQYF,TRBV5-4
CASSLAPKGSVNTGELFF,TRBV5-1
CATSRDRVGKQYF,TRBV15
CASNRGGGEQYF,TRBV6-5
CSATLSNEQFF,TRBV20-1
CASSPPTRDRGYEQYF,TRBV19